The 12 T cell receptor beta chains below come from one sample, sequenced in a study of cytomegalovirus exposure and HLA in healthy donors (dated by TCRdb to about 2017). The library relied on the immunoSEQ multiplex PCR assay. For the multiplex PCR, a mixture combining 60 forward primers for TCR Vbeta segments and 13 reverse primers for TCR Jbeta segments was used. Entries here come from immuneACCESS through TCRdb and include only in-frame sequences with V and J called. Some clones fail to appear in such tables; in the studies checked, an unresolved V gene covers under half of the shortfall, and the cause of the remainder is unknown. The sample table holds around 140,000 clones. The ten largest clones add up to 1.5% to 1.8% of the sample. The specimen was PBMCs. The receptors were sampled from a middle-aged woman in good health and CMV-seronegative.

The chain recombines TRBV25-1 with TRBJ2-5, with a tentative D call TRBD1 (5 bases). Germline V CDR1 and CDR2: MGHDK, SYGVNS. Trimming removed 9 bases from V and 2 bases from J, with 13 bases in between. CDR3 length: 13 amino acids. The CDR3 nucleotides read TGTGCCAGTCACAAAGGGGCTCAAGAGACCCAGTACTTC. Its translation is CASHKGAQETQYF.

The V gene is TRBV28, the J gene TRBJ1-4; no clear D. Per the germline V gene, CDR1 is MDHEN and CDR2 is SYDVKM. Trimming took off 4 bases at V and 4 bases at J, with 13 bases between the two ends. The length of the CDR3 is 15 residues. CDR3 coding DNA: TGTGCCAGCAGTTCCCTCGGAGGATATAATGAAAAACTGTTTTTT. Protein sequence: CASSSLGGYNEKLFF.

The V and J genes are TRBV5-5 and TRBJ1-1, with a weak D call TRBD1 (5 bases). The CDR3 totals 14 residues. Germline V gene data show CDR1 as SGHKS and CDR2 as YYEKEE (reference sequence). V was pared by 2 bases and J by 1 base, with 9 bases between. CDR3 in amino acids: CASSLLQGNTEAFF. The CDR3 DNA reads TGTGCCAGCAGCTTACTCCAGGGGAACACTGAAGCTTTCTTT.

V and J are TRBV5-1 and TRBJ1-1, with a weak D call TRBD1 (5 bases). The CDR3 runs to 13 residues. Germline-derived CDR1 and CDR2 are SGHRS and YFSETQ. Trimming cost V 4 bases and J 5 bases, with 12 bases left between them. The CDR3 DNA is TGCGCCAGCAGCCTGACAGAAAAGACTGAAGCTTTCTTT. It codes for CASSLTEKTEAFF.

The rearrangement joins TRBV13 to TRBJ2-4; TRBD1 agrees at 8 bases. The CDR3 consists of 13 residues. Germline loops: CDR1 PRHDT, CDR2 FYEKMQ (reference sequence). With 5 bases clipped from V and 8 bases from J, the junction kept 5 bases outside the gene matches. The CDR3 region has the DNA TGTGCCAGCAGCGCGACAGGGGAAGACATTCAGTACTTC. This translates into CASSATGEDIQYF.

J is TRBJ2-6 and V is TRBV27, with TRBD2 matching over 7 bases. Losses at the gene ends were 6 bases for V and 2 bases for J; bases not matched to a gene: 4. There are 15 residues in the CDR3. Germline CDR1 is MNHEY and CDR2 is SMNVEV (reference sequence). Here the CDR3 reads CASRWGGTGANVLTF. CDR3 sequence (DNA): TGTGCCAGCAGGTGGGGGGGAACTGGGGCCAACGTCCTGACTTTC.

The chain employs TRBV5-1 and TRBJ2-1; D is possibly TRBD2 (6 bases). This CDR3 contains 16 residues. Germline values: CDR1 SGHRS, CDR2 YFSETQ. Trimming removed 4 bases from V and 1 base from J, with 15 bases in between. The chain's CDR3 is CASSPAVGGSYNEQFF. The CDR3 DNA is TGCGCCAGCAGCCCCGCAGTGGGGGGATCCTACAATGAGCAGTTCTTC.

This sequence joins TRBV7-6 and TRBJ1-1; 8 nucleotides agree with TRBD1. Trimming cost V 5 bases and J 1 base; bases outside gene matches: 3. Germline V gene data show CDR1 as SGHVS and CDR2 as FNYEAQ. This CDR3 contains 14 residues. The CDR3 sequence: CASSRGQANTEAFF. In DNA form, the CDR3 reads TGTGCCAGCAGCCGGGGACAGGCGAACACTGAAGCTTTCTTT.

The V and J genes are TRBV18 and TRBJ2-5; D gene ambiguous. V dropped 0 bases and J dropped 0 bases, with 11 bases sitting between them. There are 16 residues in the CDR3. Germline CDR1 and CDR2: KGHSH and LQKENI. The CDR3: CASSPPNRSHQETQYF. The CDR3 bases are TGTGCCAGCTCACCACCGAACAGATCTCACCAAGAGACCCAGTACTTC.

The rearrangement links TRBV7-9 to TRBJ1-5; the match to TRBD1 covers 10 bases. The trim removed 5 bases at V and 0 bases at J, leaving 10 bases unmatched. CDR3 length: 18 amino acids. CDR1 is SEHNR, CDR2 FQNEAQ, per germline (reference sequence). CDR3 sequence (DNA): TGTGCCAGCAGCCGTGACGGGACAGGGGCTTATAGCAATCAGCCCCAGCATTTT. It codes for CASSRDGTGAYSNQPQHF.

The CDR3 loop reads CASSLQGARNQPQHF. CDR3 nucleotide sequence: TGTGCCAGCAGTCTACAGGGGGCTCGCAATCAGCCCCAGCATTTT. The rearrangement links TRBV27 to TRBJ1-5; 9 positions agree with TRBD1. The J segment lost 2 bases and the V segment lost 5 bases, leaving 4 bases of the junction unmatched. This CDR3 contains 15 residues. Germline assignment: CDR1 MNHEY and CDR2 SMNVEV (reference sequence).

Here the CDR3 reads CASNDRGRWDTEAFF. In DNA, the CDR3 is TGTGCCAGCAACGACAGGGGGCGCTGGGACACTGAAGCTTTCTTT. The chain combines TRBV7-2 with TRBJ1-1; 10 bases fit TRBD1. V trimming: 7 bases; J trimming: 3 bases; junction bases outside the gene matches: 8. This CDR3 is built from 15 residues. Germline V CDR1 and CDR2: SGHTA, FQGNSA. The full variable domain, with the rest looked up from reference TRBV7-2 and TRBJ1-1, is GAGVSQSPSNKVTEKGKDVELRCDPISGHTALYWYRQSLGQGLEFLIYFQGNSAPDKSGLPSDRFSAERTGGSVSTLTIQRTQQEDSAVYLCASNDRGRWDTEAFFGQGTRLTVV.